The subject of this entry is one T cell receptor beta chain. V lost 0 bases to trimming and J lost 0 bases, with 6 bases between them. CDR1 is SGHRS, CDR2 YFSETQ, per germline. The CDR3 runs 15 residues. Per the authors' pipeline: Estimation of nucleated cell counts relied on the amplification of reference gene primers. Libraries were prepared by immunoSEQ multiplex PCR; TCRdb keeps only in-frame clonotypes and omits some of them. V and J calls and clone size come straight from that table; D and trimming were deduced from the DNA. The sample consists of 200,000 to 300,000 clones, about 80% of them appearing once. This specimen belongs to a study of blood T cell repertoires in COVID-19. Study as a whole: From the United States, Italy and Spain came samples of acute and convalescent COVID-19. T cells, B-cell-depleted T cells, or PBMCs supplied cDNA or gDNA.

The V call is TRBV5-1, the J call TRBJ2-2; a possible D gene is TRBD1 (5 bases). The specimen was peripheral blood. The TCR sequence derives from a woman at least 80 years old with acute or convalescent COVID-19. In nucleotides, the CDR3 is TGCGCCAGCAGCTTGGCGGACACGAACACCGGGGAGCTGTTTTTT. Translating it yields CASSLADTNTGELFF.